The clone carrying this T cell receptor beta chain was counted ten times or more. Its antigen is currently unknown. The record originates from a study of metastatic and nonmetastatic thyroid tumors. On the study more broadly: Thyroid patients, malignant and benign, had repertoires compared across blood and tumor or nodule tissue. General study findings and limits: Across blood and tumor, TCR beta diversity in malignant thyroid tumors was reportedly significantly higher than in benign nodules.

The CDR3 contains 12 residues. Trimming removed 6 bases from V and 14 bases from J; junction bases left unmatched: 10. The germline V gene encodes CDR1 MNHEY and CDR2 SMNVEV (reference sequence). Among the patients, none had received any treatment before thyroid surgery. Per the authors' pipeline: Clinicopathological groups supplied CDR3 differences that were used to build a distant-metastasis classifier for papillary thyroid cancer. TCRdb re-clonotyped the PCR reads via MiXCR. The V and J calls, along with clone size, are taken from TCRdb and not from the paper's own processing. The data show about 32,000 clones, about 18% seen once.

This sequence was found in a female donor with papillary thyroid cancer or a benign thyroid nodule (not recorded which). Some clones in this sample may be carry-over from other donors' samples. The sample was blood. The V call is TRBV27, the J call TRBJ2-1; 7 nucleotides align to TRBD1. CDR3 residues: CASRTTIGGEFF. The CDR3 nucleotides are TGTGCCAGCAGGACTACGATAGGGGGCGAGTTCTTC.